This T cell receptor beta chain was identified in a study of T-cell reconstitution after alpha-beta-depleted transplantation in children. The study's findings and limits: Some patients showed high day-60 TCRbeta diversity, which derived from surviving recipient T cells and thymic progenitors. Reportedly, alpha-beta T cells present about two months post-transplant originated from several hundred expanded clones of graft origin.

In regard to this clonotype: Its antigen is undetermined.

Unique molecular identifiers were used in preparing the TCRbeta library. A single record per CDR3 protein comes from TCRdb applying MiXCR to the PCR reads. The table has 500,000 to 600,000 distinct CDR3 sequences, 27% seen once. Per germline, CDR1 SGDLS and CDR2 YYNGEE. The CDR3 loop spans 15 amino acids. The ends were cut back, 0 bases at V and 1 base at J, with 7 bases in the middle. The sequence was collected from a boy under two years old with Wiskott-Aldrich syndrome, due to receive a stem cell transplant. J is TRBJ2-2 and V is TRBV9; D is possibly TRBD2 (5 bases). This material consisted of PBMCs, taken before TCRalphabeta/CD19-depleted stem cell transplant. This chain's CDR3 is CASSVGGVNTGELFF. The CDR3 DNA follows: TGTGCCAGCAGCGTAGGGGGAGTGAACACCGGGGAGCTGTTTTTT. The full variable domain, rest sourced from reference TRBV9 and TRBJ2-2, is DSGVTQTPKHLITATGQRVTLRCSPRSGDLSVYWYQQSLDQGLQFLIQYYNGEERAKGNILERFSAQQFPDLHSELNLSSLELGDSALYFCASSVGGVNTGELFFGEGSRLTVL.